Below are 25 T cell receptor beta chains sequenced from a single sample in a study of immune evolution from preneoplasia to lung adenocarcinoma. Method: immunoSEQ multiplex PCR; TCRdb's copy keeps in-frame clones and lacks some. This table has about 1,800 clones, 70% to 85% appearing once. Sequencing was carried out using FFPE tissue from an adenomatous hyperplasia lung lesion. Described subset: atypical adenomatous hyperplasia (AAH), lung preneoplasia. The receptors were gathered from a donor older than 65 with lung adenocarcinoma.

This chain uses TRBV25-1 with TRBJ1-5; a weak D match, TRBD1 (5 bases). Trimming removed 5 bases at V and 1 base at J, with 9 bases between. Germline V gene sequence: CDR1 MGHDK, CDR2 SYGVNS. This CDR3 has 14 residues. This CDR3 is CASSSGGSNQPQHF. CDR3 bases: TGTGCCAGCAGTTCTGGGGGGAGCAATCAGCCCCAGCATTTT.

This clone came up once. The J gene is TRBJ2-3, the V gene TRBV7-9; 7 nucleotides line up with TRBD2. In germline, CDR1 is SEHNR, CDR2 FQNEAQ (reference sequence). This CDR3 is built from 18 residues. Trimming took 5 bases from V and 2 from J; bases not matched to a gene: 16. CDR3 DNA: TGTGCCAGCAGCCACCTCCTCGGTAAGCTAGCGGACACAGATACGCAGTATTTT. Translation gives CASSHLLGKLADTDTQYF.

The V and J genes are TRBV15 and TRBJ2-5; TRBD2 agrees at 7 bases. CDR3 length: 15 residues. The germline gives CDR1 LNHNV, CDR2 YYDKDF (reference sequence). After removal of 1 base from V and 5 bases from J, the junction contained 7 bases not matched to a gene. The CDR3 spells CATSRGNSGQETQYF. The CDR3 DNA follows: TGTGCCACCAGCAGAGGGAATAGCGGGCAGGAGACCCAGTACTTC.

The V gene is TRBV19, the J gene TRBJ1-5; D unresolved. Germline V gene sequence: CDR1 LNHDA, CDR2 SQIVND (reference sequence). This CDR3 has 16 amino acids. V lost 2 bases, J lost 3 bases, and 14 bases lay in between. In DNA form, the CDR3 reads TGTGCCAGTAGTATACGTCGTTTGAGTTCCAATCAGCCCCAGCATTTT. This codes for CASSIRRLSSNQPQHF.

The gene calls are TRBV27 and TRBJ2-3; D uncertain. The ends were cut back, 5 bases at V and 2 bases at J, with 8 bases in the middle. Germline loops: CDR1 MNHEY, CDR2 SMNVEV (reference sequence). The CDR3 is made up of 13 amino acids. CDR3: CASSKYNTDTQYF. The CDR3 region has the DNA TGTGCCAGCAGTAAATATAACACAGATACGCAGTATTTT.

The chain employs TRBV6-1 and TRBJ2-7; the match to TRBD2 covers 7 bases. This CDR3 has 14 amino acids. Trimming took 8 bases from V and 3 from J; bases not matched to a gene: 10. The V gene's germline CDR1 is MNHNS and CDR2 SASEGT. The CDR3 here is CASWGGRVDYEQYF. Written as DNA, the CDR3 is TGTGCCAGCTGGGGGGGGAGGGTCGACTACGAGCAGTACTTC.

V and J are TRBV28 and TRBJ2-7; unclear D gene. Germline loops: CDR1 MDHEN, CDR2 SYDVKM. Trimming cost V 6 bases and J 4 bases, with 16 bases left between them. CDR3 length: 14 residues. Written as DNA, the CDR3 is TGTGCCAGCAGCTCGTGGGAAAGGCGGTACGAGCAGTACTTC. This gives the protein CASSSWERRYEQYF.

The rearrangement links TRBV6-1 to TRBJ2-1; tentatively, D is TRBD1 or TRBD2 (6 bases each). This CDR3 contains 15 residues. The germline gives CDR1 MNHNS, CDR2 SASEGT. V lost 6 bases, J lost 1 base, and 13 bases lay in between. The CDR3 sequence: CASSPLGGSYNEQFF. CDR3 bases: TGTGCCAGCAGCCCGCTAGGGGGGTCCTACAATGAGCAGTTCTTC.

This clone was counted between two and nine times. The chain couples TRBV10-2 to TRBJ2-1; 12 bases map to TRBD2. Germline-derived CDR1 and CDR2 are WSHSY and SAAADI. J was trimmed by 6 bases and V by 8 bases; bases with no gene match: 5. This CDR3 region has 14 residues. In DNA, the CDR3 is TGCGCCAGCTCGACTAGCGGGAGTGGCAATGAGCAGTTCTTC. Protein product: CASSTSGSGNEQFF.

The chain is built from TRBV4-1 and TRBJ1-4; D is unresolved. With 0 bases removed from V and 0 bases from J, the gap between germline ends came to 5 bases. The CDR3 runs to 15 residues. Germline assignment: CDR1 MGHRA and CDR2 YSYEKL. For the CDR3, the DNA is TGCGCCAGCAGCCAAGACCGGGCAACTAATGAAAAACTGTTTTTT. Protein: CASSQDRATNEKLFF.

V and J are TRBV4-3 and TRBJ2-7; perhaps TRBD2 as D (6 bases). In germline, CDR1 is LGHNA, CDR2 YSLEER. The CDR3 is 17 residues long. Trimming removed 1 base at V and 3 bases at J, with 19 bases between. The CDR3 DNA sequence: TGCGCCAGCAGCCAAGTATACGGGAGTGTCGCCTACTACGAGCAGTACTTC. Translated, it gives CASSQVYGSVAYYEQYF.

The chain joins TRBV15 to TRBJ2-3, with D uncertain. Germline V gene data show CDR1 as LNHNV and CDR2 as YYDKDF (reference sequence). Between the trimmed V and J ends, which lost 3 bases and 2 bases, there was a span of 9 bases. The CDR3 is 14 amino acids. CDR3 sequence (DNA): TGTGCCACCAGCAGGGGCGTTAACACAGATACGCAGTATTTT. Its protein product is CATSRGVNTDTQYF.

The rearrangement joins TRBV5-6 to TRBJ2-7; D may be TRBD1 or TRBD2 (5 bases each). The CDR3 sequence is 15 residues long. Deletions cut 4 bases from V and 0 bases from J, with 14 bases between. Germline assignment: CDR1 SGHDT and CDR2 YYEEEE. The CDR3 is CASSQPGPLSYEQYF. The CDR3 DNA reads TGTGCCAGCAGCCAGCCGGGACCCCTCTCCTACGAGCAGTACTTC.

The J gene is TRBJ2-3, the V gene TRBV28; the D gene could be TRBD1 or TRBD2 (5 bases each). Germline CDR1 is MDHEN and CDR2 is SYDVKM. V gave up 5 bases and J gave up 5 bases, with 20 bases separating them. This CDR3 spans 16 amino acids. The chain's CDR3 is CASSPASGTNLDTQYF. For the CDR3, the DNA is TGTGCCAGCAGTCCAGCCTCCGGGACGAATTTAGATACGCAGTATTTT.

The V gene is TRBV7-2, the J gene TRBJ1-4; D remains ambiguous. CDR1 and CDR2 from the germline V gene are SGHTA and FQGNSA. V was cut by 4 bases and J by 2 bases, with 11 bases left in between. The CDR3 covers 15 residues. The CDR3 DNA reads TGTGCCAGCAGCTCCCGACTTGGGACTAATGAAAAACTGTTTTTT. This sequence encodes CASSSRLGTNEKLFF.

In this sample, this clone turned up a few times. The CDR3 protein is CASSMGPNEKLFF. CDR3 DNA sequence: TGTGCCAGCAGCATGGGCCCAAATGAAAAACTGTTTTTT. The V and J genes are TRBV5-6 and TRBJ1-4; D remains unclear. The CDR3 totals 13 residues. V was cut by 4 bases and J by 5 bases, with 9 bases left in between. Germline V gene data show CDR1 as SGHDT and CDR2 as YYEEEE.

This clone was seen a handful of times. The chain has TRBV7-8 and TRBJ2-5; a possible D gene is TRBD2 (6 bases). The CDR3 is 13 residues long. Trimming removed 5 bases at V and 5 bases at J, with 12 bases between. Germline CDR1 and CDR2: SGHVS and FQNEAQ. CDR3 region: CASSRDLGETQYF. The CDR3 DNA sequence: TGTGCCAGCAGCCGGGACTTGGGGGAGACCCAGTACTTC.

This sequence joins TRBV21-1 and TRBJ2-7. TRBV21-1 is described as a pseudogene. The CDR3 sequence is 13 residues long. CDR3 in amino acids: CASSSYKAYEQYF. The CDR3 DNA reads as TGTGCCAGCAGCTCTTACAAGGCCTACGAGCAGTACTTC.

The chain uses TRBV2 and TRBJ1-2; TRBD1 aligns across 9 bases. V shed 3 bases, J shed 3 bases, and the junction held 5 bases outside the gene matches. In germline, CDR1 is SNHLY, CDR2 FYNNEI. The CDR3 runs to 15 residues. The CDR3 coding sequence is TGTGCCAGCAGTGAGGGACAGGGTAGGGACTATGGCTACACCTTC. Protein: CASSEGQGRDYGYTF.

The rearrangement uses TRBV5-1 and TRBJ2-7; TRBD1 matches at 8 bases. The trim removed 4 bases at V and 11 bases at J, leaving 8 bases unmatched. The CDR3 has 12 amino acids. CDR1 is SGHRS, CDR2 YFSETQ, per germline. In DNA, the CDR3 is TGCGCCAGCAGCATCCGACAGGGGCCGGAGTACTTC. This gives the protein CASSIRQGPEYF.

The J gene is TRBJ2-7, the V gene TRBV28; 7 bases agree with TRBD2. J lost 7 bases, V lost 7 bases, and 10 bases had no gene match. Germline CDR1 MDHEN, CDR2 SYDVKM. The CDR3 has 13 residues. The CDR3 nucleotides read TGTGCCAGCATGGAGGCGGGAGCGGGGGAGCAGTACTTC. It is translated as CASMEAGAGEQYF.

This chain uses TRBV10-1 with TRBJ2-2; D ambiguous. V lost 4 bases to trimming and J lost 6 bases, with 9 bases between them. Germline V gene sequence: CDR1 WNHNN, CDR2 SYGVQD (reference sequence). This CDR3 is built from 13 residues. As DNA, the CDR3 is TGCGCCAGCAGTGCCTGGCCGGCCGGGGAGCTGTTTTTT. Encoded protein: CASSAWPAGELFF.

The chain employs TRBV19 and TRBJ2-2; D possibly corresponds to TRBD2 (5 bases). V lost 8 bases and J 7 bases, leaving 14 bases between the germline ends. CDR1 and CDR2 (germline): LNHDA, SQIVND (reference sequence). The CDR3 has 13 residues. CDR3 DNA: TGTGCCAGTTCCCCCGACCGGGACGGGGAGCTGTTTTTT. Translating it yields CASSPDRDGELFF.

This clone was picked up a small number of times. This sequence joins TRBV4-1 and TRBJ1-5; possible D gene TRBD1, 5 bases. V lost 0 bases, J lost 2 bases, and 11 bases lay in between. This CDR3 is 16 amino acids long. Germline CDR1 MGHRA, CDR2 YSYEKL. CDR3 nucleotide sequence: TGCGCCAGCAGCCAAGAGGGGGGTCTTGGCAATCAGCCCCAGCATTTT. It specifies CASSQEGGLGNQPQHF.

The CDR3 sequence: CASSEGRGQGLLNTEAFF. CDR3 in DNA: TGTGCCAGCAGTGAAGGGAGGGGACAGGGCCTTTTAAACACTGAAGCTTTCTTT. The chain employs TRBV6-1 and TRBJ1-1, with 9 bases aligning to TRBD1. The CDR3 is 18 amino acids. After removal of 1 base from V and 2 bases from J, the junction contained 11 bases not matched to a gene. Germline assignment: CDR1 MNHNS and CDR2 SASEGT.